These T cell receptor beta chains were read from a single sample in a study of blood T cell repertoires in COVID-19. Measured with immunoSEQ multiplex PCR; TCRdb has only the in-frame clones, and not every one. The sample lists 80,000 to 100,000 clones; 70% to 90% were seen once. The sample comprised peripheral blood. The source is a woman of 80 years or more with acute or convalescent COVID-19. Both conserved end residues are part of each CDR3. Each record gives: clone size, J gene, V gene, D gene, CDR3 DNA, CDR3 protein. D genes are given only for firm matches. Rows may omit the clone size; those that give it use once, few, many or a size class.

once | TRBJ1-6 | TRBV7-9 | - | TGTGCCAGCAGCCCCTCGGGGGGAGGACATAATTCACCCCTCCACTTT | CASSPSGGGHNSPLHF
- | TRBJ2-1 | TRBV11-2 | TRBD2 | TGTGCCAGCAGCTCCCGGGGACTAGCGGGGATCTCCTCGGGGAATGAGCAGTTCTTC | CASSSRGLAGISSGNEQFF
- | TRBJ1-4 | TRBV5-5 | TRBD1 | TGTGCCAGCAGCCGGACAGGGGCGACGGAAAAACTGTTTTTT | CASSRTGATEKLFF
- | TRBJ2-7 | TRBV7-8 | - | TGTGCCAGCAGCGCCGTCAGGGGCGCCCTGGACGAGCAGTACTTC | CASSAVRGALDEQYF
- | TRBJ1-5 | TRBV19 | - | TGTGCCAGTAGTATAATTACACAGTATAGTCAGCCCCAGCATTTT | CASSIITQYSQPQHF
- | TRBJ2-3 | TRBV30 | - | TGTGCCTGCACTCCGGCGGGTAGGACAGATACGCAGTATTTT | CACTPAGRTDTQYF
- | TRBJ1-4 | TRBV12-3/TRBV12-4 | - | TGTGCCTCCCAAGTTGTAGGGGGTGAAAAACTGTTTTTT | CASQVVGGEKLFF
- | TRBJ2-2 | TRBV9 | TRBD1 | TGTGCCAGCAGCCCAACAGGGGGCCCCGGGGAGCTGTTTTTT | CASSPTGGPGELFF
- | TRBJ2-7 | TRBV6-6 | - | TGTGCCAGCAGTTACACAGGTGATAGCTCCTACGAGCAGTACTTC | CASSYTGDSSYEQYF
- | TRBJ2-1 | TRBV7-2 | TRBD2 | TGTGCCAGCAACCCGGTAGCGGGGGGCTACAATGAGCAGTTCTTC | CASNPVAGGYNEQFF
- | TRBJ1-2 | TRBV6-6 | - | TGTGCCAGCAGTTATTCGGGGGACGGCTACACCTTC | CASSYSGDGYTF
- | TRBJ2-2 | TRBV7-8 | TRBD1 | TGTGCCAGCAGCAAGGACAGGCCCACCGGGGAGCTGTTTTTT | CASSKDRPTGELFF
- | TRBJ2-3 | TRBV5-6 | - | TGTGCCAGCAGCCTTCCCAGCGCGGATACGCAGTATTTT | CASSLPSADTQYF
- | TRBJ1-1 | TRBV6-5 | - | TGTGCCAGCAGATCAACAGGGATTATCACTGAAGCTTTCTTT | CASRSTGIITEAFF
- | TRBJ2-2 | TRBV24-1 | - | TGTGCCACCAGTGATTTGGATGTTGGAGGGGCCGGGGAGCTGTTTTTT | CATSDLDVGGAGELFF
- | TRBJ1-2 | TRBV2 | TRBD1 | TGTGCCAGCAGACTCGGACAGGGGAACTATGGCTACACCTTC | CASRLGQGNYGYTF
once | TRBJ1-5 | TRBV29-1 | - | TGCAGCGTGTCGGTAGGAGGGGTCGTTTGGCCCCAGCATTTT | CSVSVGGVVWPQHF
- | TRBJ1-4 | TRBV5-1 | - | TGCGCCAGCAGCTCGGGGGAGGCTAATGAAAAACTGTTTTTT | CASSSGEANEKLFF
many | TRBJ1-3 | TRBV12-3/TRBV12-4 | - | TGTGCCAGCAGTTTCGGAGGAAGAGACACCATATATTTT | CASSFGGRDTIYF
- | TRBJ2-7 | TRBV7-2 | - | TGTGCCAGCAGCCGAGGTGACAGTTACGAGCAGTACTTC | CASSRGDSYEQYF
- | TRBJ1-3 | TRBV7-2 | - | TGTGCCAGCAGCTCCCCGAGAGGGAACACCATATATTTT | CASSSPRGNTIYF
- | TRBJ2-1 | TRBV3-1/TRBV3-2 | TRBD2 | TGTGCCAGCAGCCAATATACCGGGACTAGGGTCGACGAGCAGTTCTTC | CASSQYTGTRVDEQFF
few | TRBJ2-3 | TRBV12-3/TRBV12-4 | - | TGTGCCAGCCAACCGGGACTCTGGGATACGCAGTATTTT | CASQPGLWDTQYF
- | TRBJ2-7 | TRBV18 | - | TGTGCCAGCTCACCACTCGGAGGCTACGAGCAGTACTTC | CASSPLGGYEQYF
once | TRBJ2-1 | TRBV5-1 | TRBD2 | TGCGCCAGCAGCTTGATGACTAGCGGGGGTAATGAGCAGTTCTTC | CASSLMTSGGNEQFF
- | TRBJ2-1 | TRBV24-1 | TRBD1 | TGTGCCACCAGTCTCGGGACAGGGCTATACAATGAGCAGTTCTTC | CATSLGTGLYNEQFF